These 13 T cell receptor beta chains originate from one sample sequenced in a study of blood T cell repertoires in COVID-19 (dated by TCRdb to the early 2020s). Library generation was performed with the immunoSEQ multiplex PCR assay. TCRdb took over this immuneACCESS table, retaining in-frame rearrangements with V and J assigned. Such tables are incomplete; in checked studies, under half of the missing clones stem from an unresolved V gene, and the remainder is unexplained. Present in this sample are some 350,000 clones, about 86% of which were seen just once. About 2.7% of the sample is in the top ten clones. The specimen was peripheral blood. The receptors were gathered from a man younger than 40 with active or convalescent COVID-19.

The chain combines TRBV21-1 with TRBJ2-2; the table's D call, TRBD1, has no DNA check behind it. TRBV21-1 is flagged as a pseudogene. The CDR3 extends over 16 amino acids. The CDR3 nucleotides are TGTGCCAGCAGCACGTCGAAAGGGGCTAACACCGGGGAGCTGTTTTTT. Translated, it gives CASSTSKGANTGELFF.

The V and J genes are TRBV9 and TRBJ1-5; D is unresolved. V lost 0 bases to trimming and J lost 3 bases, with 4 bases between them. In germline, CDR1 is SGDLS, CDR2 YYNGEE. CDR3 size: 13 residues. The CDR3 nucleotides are TGTGCCAGCAGCGTAGCTCCCAATCAGCCCCAGCATTTT. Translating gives CASSVAPNQPQHF.

The CDR3 region is CASSQEDDPSTDEQFF. CDR3 sequence (DNA): TGCGCCAGCAGCCAAGAGGATGATCCTAGCACCGATGAGCAGTTCTTC. The V gene is TRBV4-3, the J gene TRBJ2-1, with D perhaps matching TRBD2 (5 bases). In germline, CDR1 is LGHNA, CDR2 YSLEER. V dropped 0 bases and J dropped 8 bases, with 17 bases sitting between them. CDR3 length: 16 amino acids.

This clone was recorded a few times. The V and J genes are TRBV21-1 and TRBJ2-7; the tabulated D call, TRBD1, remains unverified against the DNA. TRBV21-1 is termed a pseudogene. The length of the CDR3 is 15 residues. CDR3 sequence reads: CASSNRDRGFYEQYF. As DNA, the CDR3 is TGTGCCAGCAGCAACCGGGACAGGGGCTTCTACGAGCAGTACTTC.

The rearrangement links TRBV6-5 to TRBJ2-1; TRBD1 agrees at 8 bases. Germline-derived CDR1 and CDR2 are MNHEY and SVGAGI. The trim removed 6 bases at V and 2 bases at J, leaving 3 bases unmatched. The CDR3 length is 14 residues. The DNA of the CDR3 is TGTGCCAGCAGCAAGGACAGGGCCTACAATGAGCAGTTCTTC. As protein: CASSKDRAYNEQFF.

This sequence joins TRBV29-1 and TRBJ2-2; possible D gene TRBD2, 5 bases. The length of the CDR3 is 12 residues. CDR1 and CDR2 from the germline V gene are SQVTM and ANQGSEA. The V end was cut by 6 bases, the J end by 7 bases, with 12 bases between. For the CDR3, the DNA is TGCAGCGTCGACCCACGGGGCGGGGAGCTGTTTTTT. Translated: CSVDPRGGELFF.

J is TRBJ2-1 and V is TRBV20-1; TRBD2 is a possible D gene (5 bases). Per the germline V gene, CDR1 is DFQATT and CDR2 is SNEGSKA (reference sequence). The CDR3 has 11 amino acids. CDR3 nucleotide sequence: TGCAGCGGCAGCCCGGGGTGGGAGCAGTTCTTC. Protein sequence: CSGSPGWEQFF.

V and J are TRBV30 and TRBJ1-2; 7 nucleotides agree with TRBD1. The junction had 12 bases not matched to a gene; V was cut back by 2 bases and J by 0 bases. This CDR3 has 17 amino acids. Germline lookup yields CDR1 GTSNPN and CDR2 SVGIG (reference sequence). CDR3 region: CAWSPWTGPLANYGYTF. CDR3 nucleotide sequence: TGTGCCTGGAGTCCTTGGACAGGTCCTCTAGCTAACTATGGCTACACCTTC.

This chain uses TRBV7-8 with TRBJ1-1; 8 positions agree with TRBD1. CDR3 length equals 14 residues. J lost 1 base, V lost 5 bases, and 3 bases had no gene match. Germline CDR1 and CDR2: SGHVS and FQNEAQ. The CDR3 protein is CASSLGQGNTEAFF. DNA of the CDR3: TGTGCCAGCAGCCTAGGACAGGGGAACACTGAAGCTTTCTTT.

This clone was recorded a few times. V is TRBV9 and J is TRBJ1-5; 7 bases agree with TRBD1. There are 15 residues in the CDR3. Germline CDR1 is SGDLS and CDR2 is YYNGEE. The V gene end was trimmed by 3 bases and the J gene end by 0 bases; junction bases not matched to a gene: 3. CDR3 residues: CASSAQGGSNQPQHF. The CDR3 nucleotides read TGTGCCAGCAGCGCCCAGGGGGGTAGCAATCAGCCCCAGCATTTT. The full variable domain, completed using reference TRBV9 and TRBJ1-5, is DSGVTQTPKHLITATGQRVTLRCSPRSGDLSVYWYQQSLDQGLQFLIQYYNGEERAKGNILERFSAQQFPDLHSELNLSSLELGDSALYFCASSAQGGSNQPQHFGDGTRLSIL.

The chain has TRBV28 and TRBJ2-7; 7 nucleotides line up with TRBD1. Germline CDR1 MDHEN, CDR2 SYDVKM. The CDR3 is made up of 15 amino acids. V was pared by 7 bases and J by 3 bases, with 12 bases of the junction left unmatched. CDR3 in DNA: TGTGCCAGCACCCCCCAGGGGGAAGGCCACTACGAGCAGTACTTC. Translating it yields CASTPQGEGHYEQYF.

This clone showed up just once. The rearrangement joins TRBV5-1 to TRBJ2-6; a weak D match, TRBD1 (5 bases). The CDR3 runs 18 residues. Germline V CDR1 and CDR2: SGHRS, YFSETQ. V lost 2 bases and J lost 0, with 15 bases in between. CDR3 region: CASSFPQDTDSGANVLTF. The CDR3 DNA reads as TGCGCCAGCAGCTTCCCCCAGGACACCGACTCTGGGGCCAACGTCCTGACTTTC.

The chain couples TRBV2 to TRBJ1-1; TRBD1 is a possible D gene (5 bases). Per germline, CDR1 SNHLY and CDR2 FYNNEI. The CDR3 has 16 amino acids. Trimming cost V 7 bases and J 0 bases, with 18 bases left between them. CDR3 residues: CASTAPQGLMNTEAFF. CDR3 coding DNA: TGTGCCAGCACCGCCCCCCAGGGACTCATGAACACTGAAGCTTTCTTT.